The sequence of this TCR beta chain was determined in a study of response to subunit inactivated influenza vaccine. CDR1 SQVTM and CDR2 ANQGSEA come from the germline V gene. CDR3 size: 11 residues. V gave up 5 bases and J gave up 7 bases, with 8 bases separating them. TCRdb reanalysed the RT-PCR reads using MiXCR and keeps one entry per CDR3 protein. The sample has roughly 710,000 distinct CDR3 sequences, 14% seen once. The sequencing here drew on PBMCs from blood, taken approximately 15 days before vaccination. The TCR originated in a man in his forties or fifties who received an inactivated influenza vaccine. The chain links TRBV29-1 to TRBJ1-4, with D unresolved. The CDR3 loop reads CSVLSGEKLFF. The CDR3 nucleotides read TGCAGCGTTTTAAGCGGTGAAAAACTGTTTTTT.